The clone carrying this T cell receptor (beta chain) was counted only a few times. Antigen: not known. The sample originates from a study of human T cells and chemical hapten exposure. Trimming cost V 9 bases and J 8 bases, with 22 bases left between them. Germline V gene data show CDR1 as MNHEY and CDR2 as SVGEGT. The CDR3 sequence is 14 residues long. Time point indicated: patch test 1, 2 weeks after DPC sensitization. Treatment here: therapeutic diphenylcyclopropenone sensitization with weekly scalp DPC. Points from the study as a whole: Expanded TCRs formed significantly more large CDR3 similarity clusters than controls.

As the library was built, unique molecular identifiers were attached to individual cDNA molecules. One entry per CDR3 protein results from TCRdb running MiXCR on the RACE reads. This table has roughly 360,000 distinct CDR3 sequences, 4.8% appearing once. The source is a woman between 50 and 59 years old with alopecia areata. Some clones in this sample may be carry-over from other donors' samples. Sequenced material: whole blood, taken in connection with sensitization to the hapten diphenylcyclopropenone (DPC). The chain recombines TRBV6-2 or TRBV6-3 with TRBJ1-2, with unresolved D. The CDR3 protein is CASEGSEFRRGYTF. The CDR3 DNA reads TGTGCCAGTGAGGGATCGGAATTTCGACGGGGCTACACCTTC.